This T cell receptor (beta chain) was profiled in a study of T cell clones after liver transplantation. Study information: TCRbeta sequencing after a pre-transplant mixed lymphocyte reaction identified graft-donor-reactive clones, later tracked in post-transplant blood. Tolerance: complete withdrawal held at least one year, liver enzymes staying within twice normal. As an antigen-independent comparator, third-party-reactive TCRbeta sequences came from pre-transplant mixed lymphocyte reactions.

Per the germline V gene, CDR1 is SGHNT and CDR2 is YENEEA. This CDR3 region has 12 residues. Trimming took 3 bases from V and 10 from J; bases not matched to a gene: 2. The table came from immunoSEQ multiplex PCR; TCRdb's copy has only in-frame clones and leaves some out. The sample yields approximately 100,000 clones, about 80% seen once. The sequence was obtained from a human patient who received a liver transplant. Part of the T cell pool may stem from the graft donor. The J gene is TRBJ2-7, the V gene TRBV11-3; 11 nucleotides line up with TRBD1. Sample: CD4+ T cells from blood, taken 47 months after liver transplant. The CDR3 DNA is TGTGCCAGCAGCTTGGGACAGGGGGACCAGTACTTC. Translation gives CASSLGQGDQYF.